This T cell receptor beta chain stems from a study of cytomegalovirus exposure and HLA in healthy donors. Healthy bone marrow donors supplied every sample. Overall study results and limits: Reported performance of the classifier showed diagnosis of cytomegalovirus status with high specificity and sensitivity. Across HLA loci, a later analysis found differing TCR association rates, with DRB1 most and HLA-C fewest. TCR beta chain V- and J-gene trimming was linked, in a later analysis, to a missense variant in DCLRE1C.

The ends lost 4 bases at V and 1 base at J; junction bases unmatched: 2. Germline V CDR1 and CDR2: SGHRS, YFSETQ. The CDR3 covers 14 residues. As for this clone: Its cognate antigen is unknown.

PCR primers comprised 60 Vbeta and 13 Jbeta primers. Measured with immunoSEQ multiplex PCR; TCRdb has only the in-frame clones, and not every one. Counted here are under 150,000 clones, under 85% occurring once; the ten biggest clones make up 1.5% to 2%. This chain links TRBV5-1 with TRBJ2-3, with 8 bases fitting TRBD1. The sample taken for sequencing was PBMCs. This receptor was obtained from a boy aged 10-17 years in good health and CMV-seronegative. CDR3 loop: CASSPDRGTDTQYF. Written as DNA, the CDR3 is TGCGCCAGCAGCCCGGACAGGGGCACAGATACGCAGTATTTT.